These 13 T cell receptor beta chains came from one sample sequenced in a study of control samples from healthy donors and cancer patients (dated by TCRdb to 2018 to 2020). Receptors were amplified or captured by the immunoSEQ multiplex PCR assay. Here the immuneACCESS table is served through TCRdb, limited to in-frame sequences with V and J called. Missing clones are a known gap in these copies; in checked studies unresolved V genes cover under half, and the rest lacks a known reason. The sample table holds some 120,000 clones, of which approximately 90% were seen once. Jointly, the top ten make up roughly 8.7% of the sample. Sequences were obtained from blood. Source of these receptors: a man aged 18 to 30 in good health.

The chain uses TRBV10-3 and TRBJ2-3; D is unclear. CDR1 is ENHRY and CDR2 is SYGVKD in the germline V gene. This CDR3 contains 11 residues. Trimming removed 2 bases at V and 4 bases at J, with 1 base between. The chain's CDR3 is CAISEADTQYF. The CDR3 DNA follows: TGTGCCATCAGTGAGGCAGATACGCAGTATTTT.

The CDR3, as DNA: TGTGCCAGCGAGAGACTAGCGGGGGGATACAATGAGCAGTTCTTC. Translated, it gives CASERLAGGYNEQFF. This sequence joins TRBV6-5 and TRBJ2-1; TRBD2 matches at 13 bases. Germline assignment: CDR1 MNHEY and CDR2 SVGAGI. This CDR3 is built from 15 residues. The J segment lost 4 bases and the V segment lost 8 bases, leaving 5 bases of the junction unmatched.

In DNA, the CDR3 is TGTGCCAGCAGCCCAACCTACAATGAGCAGTTCTTC. Translating it yields CASSPTYNEQFF. This sequence joins TRBV5-5 and TRBJ2-1; D remains unclear. The CDR3 runs 12 residues. The germline CDR1 and CDR2 sequences are SGHKS and YYEKEE (reference sequence). V was shortened by 4 bases and J by 2 bases, with 4 bases between the two germline ends.

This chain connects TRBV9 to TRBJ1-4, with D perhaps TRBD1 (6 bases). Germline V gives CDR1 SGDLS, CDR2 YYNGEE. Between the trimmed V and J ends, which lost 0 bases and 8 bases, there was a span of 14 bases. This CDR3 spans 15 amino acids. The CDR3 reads CASSVGDRRMEKLFF. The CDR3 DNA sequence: TGTGCCAGCAGCGTAGGTGACAGGAGGATGGAAAAACTGTTTTTT. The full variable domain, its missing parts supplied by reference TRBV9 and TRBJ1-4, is DSGVTQTPKHLITATGQRVTLRCSPRSGDLSVYWYQQSLDQGLQFLIQYYNGEERAKGNILERFSAQQFPDLHSELNLSSLELGDSALYFCASSVGDRRMEKLFFGSGTQLSVL.

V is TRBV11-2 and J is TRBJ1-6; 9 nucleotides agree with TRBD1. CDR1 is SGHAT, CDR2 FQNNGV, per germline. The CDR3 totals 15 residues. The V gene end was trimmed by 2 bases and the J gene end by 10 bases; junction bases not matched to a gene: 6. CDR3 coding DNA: TGTGCCAGCAGCTTACGTGGACAGGGGAACTCACCCCTCCACTTT. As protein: CASSLRGQGNSPLHF.

The CDR3: CASSQVRGFRETQYF. In nucleotides, the CDR3 is TGTGCCAGCAGCCAAGTTCGAGGTTTTAGGGAGACCCAGTACTTC. This sequence joins TRBV3-1 (or the pseudogene TRBV3-2) and TRBJ2-5; no definite D call. Germline V gene lookup returns CDR1 LGHDT and CDR2 YNNKEL (reference sequence). The V end was cut by 1 base, the J end by 5 bases, with 14 bases between. The CDR3 consists of 15 residues.

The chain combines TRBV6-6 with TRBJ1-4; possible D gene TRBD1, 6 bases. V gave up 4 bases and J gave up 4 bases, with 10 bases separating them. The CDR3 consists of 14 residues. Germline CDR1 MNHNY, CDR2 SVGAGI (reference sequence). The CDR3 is CASSFQDSNEKLFF. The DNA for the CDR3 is TGTGCCAGCAGTTTTCAGGACAGTAATGAAAAACTGTTTTTT.

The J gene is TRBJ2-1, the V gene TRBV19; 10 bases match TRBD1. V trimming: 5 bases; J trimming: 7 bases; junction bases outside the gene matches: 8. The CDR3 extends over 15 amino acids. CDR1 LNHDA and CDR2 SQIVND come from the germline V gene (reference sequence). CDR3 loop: CASSLAGTGENEQFF. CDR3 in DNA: TGTGCCAGTAGTCTAGCCGGGACAGGGGAGAATGAGCAGTTCTTC.

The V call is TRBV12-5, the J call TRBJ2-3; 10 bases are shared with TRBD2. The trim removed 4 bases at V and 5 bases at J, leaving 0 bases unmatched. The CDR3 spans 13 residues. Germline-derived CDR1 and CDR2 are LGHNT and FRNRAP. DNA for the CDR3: TGTGCTAGTGGTTGGACTAGCGGAGATACGCAGTATTTT. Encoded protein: CASGWTSGDTQYF.

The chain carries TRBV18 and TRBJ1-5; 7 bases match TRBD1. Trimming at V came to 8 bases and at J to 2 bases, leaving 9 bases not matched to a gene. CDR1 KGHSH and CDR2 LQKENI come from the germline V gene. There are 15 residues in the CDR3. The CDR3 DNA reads TGTGCCAGCAATAAACAGGGGCTTGGCAATCAGCCCCAGCATTTT. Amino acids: CASNKQGLGNQPQHF.

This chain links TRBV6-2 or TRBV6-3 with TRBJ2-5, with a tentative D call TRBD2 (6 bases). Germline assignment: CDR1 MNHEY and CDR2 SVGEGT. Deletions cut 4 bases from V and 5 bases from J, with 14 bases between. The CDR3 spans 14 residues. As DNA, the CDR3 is TGTGCCAGCAGTTTGCGGGATATGTGGGAGACCCAGTACTTC. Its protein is CASSLRDMWETQYF.

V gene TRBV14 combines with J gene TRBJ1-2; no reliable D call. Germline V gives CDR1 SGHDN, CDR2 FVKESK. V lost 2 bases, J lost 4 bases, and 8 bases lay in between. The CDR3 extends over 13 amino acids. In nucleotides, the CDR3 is TGTGCCAGCAGCCAAACATACCGCTATGGCTACACCTTC. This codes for CASSQTYRYGYTF. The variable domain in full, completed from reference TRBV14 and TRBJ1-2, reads EAGVTQFPSHSVIEKGQTVTLRCDPISGHDNLYWYRRVMGKEIKFLLHFVKESKQDESGMPNNRFLAERTGGTYSTLKVQPAELEDSGVYFCASSQTYRYGYTFGSGTRLTVV.

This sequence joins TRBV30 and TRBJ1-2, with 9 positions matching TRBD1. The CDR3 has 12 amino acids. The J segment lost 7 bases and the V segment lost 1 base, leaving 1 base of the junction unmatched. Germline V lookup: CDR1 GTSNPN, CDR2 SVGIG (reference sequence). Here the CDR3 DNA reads TGTGCCTGGAGTGGGGACAGGGCTGGCTACACCTTC. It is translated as CAWSGDRAGYTF.